These 5 T cell receptor beta chains were all obtained from the same sample, sequenced in a study of CD8+CD57+ T cells in acquired aplastic anemia. Template material for TCR beta VDJ and CDR3 profiling consisted of genomic DNA. Using its own MiXCR run on the reads, TCRdb lists one record per CDR3 protein. The sample holds 200,000 to 250,000 distinct CDR3 sequences, 30% to 35% seen once. The sample taken for sequencing was sorted CD4+, CD8+, or CD8+CD57+ T cells (not recorded which) from PBMCs. The receptors shown here come from a human donor in good health, serving as a control.

The chain has TRBV2 and TRBJ1-1, with 7 bases aligning to TRBD1. CDR1 and CDR2 from the germline V gene are SNHLY and FYNNEI. The CDR3 extends over 19 amino acids. V was pared by 7 bases and J by 0 bases, with 20 bases of the junction left unmatched. The CDR3 protein is CASTLRTFPGQNLNTEAFF. The CDR3 DNA sequence: TGTGCCAGCACCCTTAGAACCTTTCCGGGACAGAATCTGAACACTGAAGCTTTCTTT.

Many counts were recorded for this clonotype. The gene calls are TRBV7-9 and TRBJ1-2, with a weak D call TRBD1 (5 bases). Germline V lookup: CDR1 SEHNR, CDR2 FQNEAQ (reference sequence). The CDR3 spans 17 residues. Trimming took off 3 bases at V and 7 bases at J, with 24 bases between the two ends. The CDR3: CASSLDPLRAGIFGYTF. DNA for the CDR3: TGTGCCAGCAGCTTGGACCCCCTCAGGGCAGGAATATTTGGCTACACCTTC.

This clonotype was counted many times. This sequence joins TRBV7-6 and TRBJ1-2, with unresolved D. This CDR3 has 12 amino acids. The ends were cut back, 4 bases at V and 8 bases at J, with 11 bases in the middle. CDR1 and CDR2 from the germline V gene are SGHVS and FNYEAQ. This CDR3 reads CASSSGASGYTF. CDR3 DNA: TGTGCCAGCAGCTCAGGAGCGTCCGGCTACACCTTC.

The chain carries TRBV19 and TRBJ2-1; 9 positions agree with TRBD2. The CDR3 runs to 15 residues. V was pared by 7 bases and J by 2 bases, with 6 bases of the junction left unmatched. Per germline, CDR1 LNHDA and CDR2 SQIVND (reference sequence). CDR3 DNA: TGTGCCAGTATTGCACTAGCGGGCCCCTACAATGAGCAGTTCTTC. This codes for CASIALAGPYNEQFF.

There are many counts of this clonotype. The chain couples TRBV5-1 to TRBJ1-2, with 8 bases matching TRBD1. This CDR3 is 15 amino acids long. CDR1 is SGHRS, CDR2 YFSETQ, per germline. The V gene end was trimmed by 4 bases and the J gene end by 8 bases; junction bases not matched to a gene: 13. CDR3 nucleotide sequence: TGCGCCAGCAGCCCCCCCTTCCAGGGGGCTGGAGGCTACACCTTC. Translated, it gives CASSPPFQGAGGYTF.